The clone carrying this TCR beta chain was found many times. Its antigen is unidentified. TCRdb re-called the RT-PCR reads with MiXCR, one entry per CDR3 protein. Here the sample spans 490,000 or so distinct CDR3 sequences, around 8% being singletons. The data derive from a study of response to subunit inactivated influenza vaccine. The CDR3 runs to 15 residues. Germline V gene data show CDR1 as SGHDT and CDR2 as YYEEEE. V lost 4 bases to trimming and J lost 7 bases; unmatched junction nucleotides: 12. General study results and limits: That few new T cells are recruited by each seasonal influenza vaccination was the authors' suggestion.

The starting material was PBMCs from blood, obtained less than 30 months after vaccination. The J gene is TRBJ2-3, the V gene TRBV5-6, with TRBD1 identical over 7 bases. This receptor was taken from a man between 45 and 75 years old who received an inactivated influenza vaccine. The CDR3 DNA is TGTGCCAGCAGCCTACGACAGGGTTCGCGGCATACGCAGTATTTT. Protein sequence: CASSLRQGSRHTQYF.